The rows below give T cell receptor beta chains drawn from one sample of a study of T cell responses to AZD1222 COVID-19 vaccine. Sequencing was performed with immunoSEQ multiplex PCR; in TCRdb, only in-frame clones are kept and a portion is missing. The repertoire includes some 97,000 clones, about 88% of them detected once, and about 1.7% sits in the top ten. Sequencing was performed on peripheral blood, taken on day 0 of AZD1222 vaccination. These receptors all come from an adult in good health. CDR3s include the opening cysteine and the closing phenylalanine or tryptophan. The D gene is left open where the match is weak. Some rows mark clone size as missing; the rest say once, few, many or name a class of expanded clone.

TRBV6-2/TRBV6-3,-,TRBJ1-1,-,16,CASSYSRQHLNTEAFF,TGTGCCAGCAGTTACTCGAGGCAGCACCTGAACACTGAAGCTTTCTTT
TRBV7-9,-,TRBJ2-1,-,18,CASRPIRGGFSLYNEQFF,TGTGCCAGCAGGCCAATTAGGGGTGGTTTCAGCCTTTACAATGAGCAGTTCTTC
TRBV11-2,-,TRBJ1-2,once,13,CASSPQPEVGNTF,TGTGCCAGCAGCCCCCAGCCAGAAGTCGGTAACACCTTC
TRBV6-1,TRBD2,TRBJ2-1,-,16,CASSELAASSYNEQFF,TGTGCCAGCAGTGAACTAGCGGCGAGCTCCTACAATGAGCAGTTCTTC
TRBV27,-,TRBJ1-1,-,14,CASRLDRPNTEAFF,TGTGCCAGCAGGCTGGACAGACCGAACACTGAAGCTTTCTTT
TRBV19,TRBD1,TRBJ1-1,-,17,CASSIPGTGGVNTEAFF,TGTGCCAGTAGTATACCGGGGACAGGGGGGGTGAACACTGAAGCTTTCTTT
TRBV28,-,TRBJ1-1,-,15,CASTLGGEGDTEAFF,TGTGCCAGCACCCTTGGCGGGGAGGGGGACACTGAAGCTTTCTTT
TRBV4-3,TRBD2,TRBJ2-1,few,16,CASSDMSGSSYNEQFF,TGCGCCAGCAGCGACATGAGCGGGAGCTCCTACAATGAGCAGTTCTTC
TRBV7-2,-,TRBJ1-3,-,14,CASSLLGSGNTIYF,TGTGCCAGCTCCCTTTTGGGGTCTGGAAACACCATATATTTT
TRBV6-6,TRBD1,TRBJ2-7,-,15,CASSPGQGRTYEQYF,TGTGCCAGCAGTCCAGGACAGGGGAGGACCTACGAGCAGTACTTC
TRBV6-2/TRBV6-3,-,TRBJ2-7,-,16,CASSSRRRGGSYEQYF,TGTGCCAGCAGCAGCCGCCGGAGGGGGGGCTCCTACGAGCAGTACTTC
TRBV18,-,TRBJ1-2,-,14,CASSPWEANYGYTF,TGTGCCAGCTCACCATGGGAAGCTAACTATGGCTACACCTTC
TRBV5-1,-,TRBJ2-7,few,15,CASSEGPPQSYEQYF,TGCGCCAGCAGCGAGGGACCACCTCAGTCCTACGAGCAGTACTTC
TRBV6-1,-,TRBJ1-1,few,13,CASSEKENTEAFF,TGTGCCAGCAGTGAAAAGGAGAACACTGAAGCTTTCTTT
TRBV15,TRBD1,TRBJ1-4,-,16,CATSRRRDRVSEKLFF,TGTGCCACCAGCAGACGCCGGGACAGGGTTAGTGAAAAACTGTTTTTT
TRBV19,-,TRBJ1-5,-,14,CASSILGINQPQHF,TGTGCCAGTAGTATCTTGGGGATCAATCAGCCCCAGCATTTT
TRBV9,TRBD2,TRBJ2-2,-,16,CASSTGLGEYTGELFF,TGTGCCAGCAGCACCGGACTAGGAGAGTACACCGGGGAGCTGTTTTTT
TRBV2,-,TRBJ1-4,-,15,CASSEMSGVNEKLFF,TGTGCCAGCAGTGAAATGTCGGGGGTTAATGAAAAACTGTTTTTT
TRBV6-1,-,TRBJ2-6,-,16,CASSEMGLRGANVLTF,TGTGCCAGCAGTGAAATGGGCCTACGCGGGGCCAACGTCCTGACTTTC
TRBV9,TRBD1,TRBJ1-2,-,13,CASSVGQGRGYTF,TGTGCCAGCAGCGTGGGACAGGGCCGCGGCTACACCTTC
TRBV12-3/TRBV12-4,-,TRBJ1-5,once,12,CASSFRLEPQHF,TGTGCCAGCAGTTTCAGATTGGAGCCCCAGCATTTT
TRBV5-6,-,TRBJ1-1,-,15,CASSPTENFATEAFF,TGTGCCAGCAGCCCGACGGAGAATTTTGCCACTGAAGCTTTCTTT
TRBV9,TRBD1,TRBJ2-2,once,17,CASSVDGTGGFTGELFF,TGTGCCAGCAGCGTAGACGGGACAGGGGGGTTCACCGGGGAGCTGTTTTTT
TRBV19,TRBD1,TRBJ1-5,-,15,CASSTPGTAAQPQHF,TGTGCCAGTAGTACACCCGGGACAGCAGCTCAGCCCCAGCATTTT
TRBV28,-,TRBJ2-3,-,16,CASSLFTGYSADTQYF,TGTGCCAGCAGTTTATTTACGGGATATTCGGCAGATACGCAGTATTTT
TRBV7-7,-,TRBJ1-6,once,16,CARVSHSSSYNSPLHF,TGTGCTCGCGTCTCCCATTCTAGCTCCTATAATTCACCCCTCCACTTT